The clone carrying this T cell receptor beta chain was found a few times. With V trimmed by 8 bases and J by 4 bases, 9 bases remained unmatched. There are 17 residues in the CDR3. Random hexamers primed reverse transcription of about 0.45 to 1 ug RNA. TCRdb re-analysed the immunoSEQ multiplex PCR reads in MiXCR, keeping a single row per CDR3 protein. The table lists about 150,000 distinct CDR3 sequences, roughly 95% of them singletons, with about 0.17% in the top ten. This specimen belongs to a study of CD8 T cells in Susac syndrome. The chain joins TRBV12-3 or TRBV12-4 to TRBJ2-3, with 16 positions matching TRBD2. The sequencing input was CD4+ T cells from PBMCs. The receptor comes from a human donor with Susac syndrome. The CDR3 coding sequence is TGTGCCAGCGGACCGGGACTAGCGGGGGGGCGTGCAGATACGCAGTATTTT. Translating it yields CASGPGLAGGRADTQYF.